This is a list of T cell receptor beta chains from one sample in a study of persistence of HIV-infected CD4 T cells. No antigen is known for these receptors. TCRdb keeps only in-frame clones here, not all; method: immunoSEQ multiplex PCR. Of about 36,000 clones listed, 82% are singletons. Specimen: cultured CD4+ T cells from PBMCs, collected from a patient who received antiretroviral therapy. These receptors all come from an adult with HIV. The donor label of this sample is uncertain. CDR3s include the opening cysteine and the closing phenylalanine or tryptophan. The D gene is left open where the match is weak. The size field is filled for only some rows; it gives once, few, many or a size class.

D gene | clone size | J gene | V gene | CDR3 protein | CDR3 DNA
. | . | TRBJ1-2 | TRBV3-1/TRBV3-2 | CASSQGRHTAQANYGYTF | TGTGCCAGCAGCCAAGGACGGCACACAGCGCAAGCTAACTATGGCTACACCTTC
. | . | TRBJ2-7 | TRBV12-3/TRBV12-4 | CASRGGQNEQYF | TGTGCCAGCAGGGGCGGACAGAACGAGCAGTACTTC
. | once | TRBJ2-3 | TRBV24-1 | CATARDGYSDTQYF | TGTGCCACCGCTCGGGACGGATACTCAGATACGCAGTATTTT
TRBD1 | once | TRBJ2-2 | TRBV5-4 | CASSRDREDTGELFF | TGTGCCAGCAGCCGGGACAGGGAAGACACCGGGGAGCTGTTTTTT
. | . | TRBJ1-1 | TRBV27 | CASRSAGPRAGAFF | TGTGCCAGCAGATCCGCGGGACCCCGGGCGGGCGCTTTCTTT
. | . | TRBJ1-1 | TRBV12-3/TRBV12-4 | CASSREGYTEAFF | TGTGCCAGCAGCCGTGAGGGGTACACTGAAGCTTTCTTT
. | . | TRBJ2-5 | TRBV5-4 | CASSPPRTGGRETQYF | TGTGCCAGCAGCCCACCCCGGACAGGTGGGAGGGAGACCCAGTACTTC
. | . | TRBJ2-3 | TRBV5-4 | CASSDGVRPTDTQYF | TGTGCCAGCAGCGATGGTGTGCGGCCCACAGATACGCAGTATTTT
. | . | TRBJ2-5 | TRBV10-3 | CAIGAGRRETQYF | TGTGCCATCGGCGCAGGGAGGAGGGAGACCCAGTACTTC
. | . | TRBJ2-5 | TRBV3-1/TRBV3-2 | CASKPRGGVVETQYF | TGTGCCAGCAAACCGAGGGGGGGGGTCGTAGAGACCCAGTACTTC
. | . | TRBJ1-2 | TRBV6-6 | CASTYGYNYGYTF | TGTGCCAGCACCTACGGGTATAACTATGGCTACACCTTC
. | . | TRBJ1-5 | TRBV7-2 | CASSLRGNQPQHF | TGTGCCAGCAGCTTAAGGGGGAATCAGCCCCAGCATTTT
. | . | TRBJ2-6 | TRBV5-1 | CASSLGLSDVLTF | TGCGCCAGCAGCTTGGGCCTTAGCGACGTCCTGACTTTC
. | . | TRBJ1-3 | TRBV4-1 | CASSQVPTRGNTIYF | TGCGCCAGCAGCCAAGTCCCGACGAGAGGAAACACCATATATTTT
. | . | TRBJ2-1 | TRBV27 | CASRRAVSANEQFF | TGTGCCAGCAGACGAGCGGTCTCGGCAAATGAGCAGTTCTTC
. | . | TRBJ1-1 | TRBV6-5 | CASSSGQSYTEAFF | TGTGCCAGCAGTTCTGGACAGTCCTACACTGAAGCTTTCTTT
TRBD1 | . | TRBJ1-2 | TRBV7-9 | CASSSDGTASNYGYTF | TGTGCCAGCAGCTCGGACGGGACAGCGAGTAACTATGGCTACACCTTC
. | . | TRBJ1-2 | TRBV19 | CASTTDSLYGYTF | TGTGCCAGTACCACGGACAGTCTCTATGGCTACACCTTC
. | . | TRBJ1-5 | TRBV5-1 | CASSLDRGQPQHF | TGCGCCAGCAGCTTGGATAGGGGACAGCCCCAGCATTTT
TRBD1 | . | TRBJ1-1 | TRBV10-3 | CAITLDRGNTEAFF | TGTGCCATCACTCTGGACAGGGGGAACACTGAAGCTTTCTTT
TRBD1 | . | TRBJ1-1 | TRBV5-1 | CASSRQGANTEAFF | TGCGCCAGCAGCCGACAGGGGGCTAACACTGAAGCTTTCTTT
TRBD2 | . | TRBJ2-3 | TRBV3-1/TRBV3-2 | CASSQRAGATDTQYF | TGTGCCAGCAGCCAAAGAGCGGGGGCCACAGATACGCAGTATTTT
. | . | TRBJ2-5 | TRBV4-1 | CASSLSGGSGETQYF | TGCGCCAGCAGCCTGTCAGGCGGTTCAGGCGAGACCCAGTACTTC
TRBD1 | . | TRBJ2-3 | TRBV9 | CASSVGQNTDTQYF | TGTGCCAGCAGCGTGGGACAGAACACAGATACGCAGTATTTT
. | . | TRBJ1-1 | TRBV21-1 | CASSLRQGAGAFF | TGTGCCAGCAGCTTAAGACAGGGGGCTGGGGCTTTCTTT